This T cell receptor beta chain was found in a study of blood T cell repertoires in COVID-19. In the authors' workflow: Amplifying reference gene primers gave estimates of nucleated cell counts. Assay: immunoSEQ multiplex PCR; the TCRdb copy retains only in-frame clones and omits some. The V and J calls and clone size are taken from that table; D and trimming were inferred from the DNA. This sample carries 120,000 to 150,000 clones, about 85% of them seen once, and the ten largest clones take roughly 2.5%. Trimming took off 2 bases at V and 2 bases at J, with 11 bases between the two ends. From germline, CDR1 is SGHNT and CDR2 YYREEE (reference sequence). The CDR3 length is 15 residues.

The rearrangement links TRBV5-4 to TRBJ2-1; D is possibly TRBD2 (6 bases). The clonotype comes from a human donor with COVID-19, enrolled during active disease. The donor label of this sample is uncertain. Input material: peripheral blood. The CDR3 region has the DNA TGTGCCAGCAGCTTCCGACGGGAGACCTACAATGAGCAGTTCTTC. Amino acids: CASSFRRETYNEQFF.